This TCR beta chain was observed in a study of CD8 T cells in Susac syndrome. Roughly 0.45 to 1 ug RNA was reverse transcribed with random hexamers. One entry per CDR3 protein results from TCRdb running MiXCR on the immunoSEQ multiplex PCR reads. The top ten clones hold roughly 0.11% of a sample with some 120,000 distinct CDR3 sequences, about 95% of them seen once. The CDR3 loop spans 13 amino acids. V dropped 6 bases and J dropped 2 bases, with 10 bases sitting between them. Germline V gives CDR1 SNHLY, CDR2 FYNNEI. The source is a human donor in good health. The chain carries TRBV2 and TRBJ2-5; TRBD1 is a possible D gene (5 bases). Sample: CD4+ T cells from PBMCs. The CDR3 protein is CASSVQGQETQYF. DNA for the CDR3: TGTGCCAGCAGCGTTCAGGGACAAGAGACCCAGTACTTC.